This T cell receptor beta chain stems from a study of T cell repertoires in ileal Crohn's disease. Germline V CDR1 and CDR2: SGDLS, YYNGEE. The CDR3 totals 15 residues. Trimming pared 3 bases from V and 0 bases from J, leaving 12 bases between. The protocol was immunoSEQ multiplex PCR, while the TCRdb copy is restricted to in-frame clones and leaves out a portion. The sample lists more than 11,000 clones; around three quarters were seen once. The rearrangement joins TRBV9 to TRBJ1-1, with D unclear. This sequence originates from an adult with Crohn's disease. Sequencing was carried out using ileal tissue. The CDR3 sequence: CASSATGEMNTEAFF. The CDR3 coding sequence is TGTGCCAGCAGCGCAACCGGGGAGATGAACACTGAAGCTTTCTTT.